The 13 T cell receptor beta chains below come from one sample, sequenced in a study of OX40 agonist ivuxolimab in advanced cancers. TCRdb's table, derived via immunoSEQ multiplex PCR, lists solely in-frame clones and lacks some. The table shows 34,000 or so clones, with 81% occurring only once. The sample consisted of CD4+ or CD8+ T cells sorted from blood, taken in a trial of the OX40 agonist ivuxolimab. The receptor set was obtained from an adult with an advanced solid tumor such as melanoma, head and neck, liver or kidney cancer.

The CDR3 region is CASSSAAVGNEQYF. In DNA form, the CDR3 reads TGTGCCAGCAGCTCAGCGGCAGTCGGCAACGAGCAGTACTTC. The genes are TRBV5-4 and TRBJ2-5; possible D gene TRBD2, 5 bases. The J call could be wrong; TRBJ2-7 is a better fit for the DNA end. The CDR3 spans 14 residues. CDR1 is SGHNT and CDR2 is YYREEE in the germline V gene (reference sequence).

The gene calls are TRBV5-1 and TRBJ1-1; perhaps TRBD1 as D (6 bases). Per the germline V gene, CDR1 is SGHRS and CDR2 is YFSETQ. The CDR3 loop spans 12 amino acids. Trimming cost V 4 bases and J 4 bases, with 8 bases left between them. CDR3 loop: CASSGGGTEAFF. DNA of the CDR3: TGCGCCAGCAGCGGAGGGGGCACTGAAGCTTTCTTT.

The chain combines TRBV7-3 with TRBJ1-2, with 10 nucleotides matching TRBD1. This CDR3 has 16 residues. V shed 3 bases and J 6 bases; nucleotides not matched to a gene: 10. Germline V gene sequence: CDR1 SGHTA, CDR2 FQGTGA. The CDR3 sequence is CASSLNGGQGRNGYTF. The CDR3 DNA sequence: TGTGCCAGCAGCTTGAACGGGGGACAGGGGCGGAATGGCTACACCTTC.

This clone was observed a few times. The chain carries TRBV5-1 and TRBJ1-5, with D possibly matching TRBD1 (5 bases). The CDR3 length is 15 residues. The germline gives CDR1 SGHRS, CDR2 YFSETQ. The germline V and J ends were trimmed by 0 bases and 6 bases, with 13 bases remaining between them. CDR3 DNA sequence: TGCGCCAGCAGCTTGGCCGGACAAAAGGGTCAGCCCCAGCATTTT. This encodes CASSLAGQKGQPQHF.

The chain is built from TRBV5-6 and TRBJ1-1, with 9 bases matching TRBD1. CDR3 length: 13 residues. V trimming: 4 bases; J trimming: 10 bases; junction bases outside the gene matches: 8. Germline assignment: CDR1 SGHDT and CDR2 YYEEEE. CDR3 DNA: TGTGCCAGCAGCCTCACAGGGGGCGACGGAGCTTTCTTT. Residues: CASSLTGGDGAFF.

V gene TRBV30 combines with J gene TRBJ1-6; maybe TRBD1 (5 bases). This CDR3 is built from 14 residues. V was cut by 0 bases and J by 7 bases, with 10 bases left in between. CDR1 and CDR2 (germline): GTSNPN, SVGIG (reference sequence). The CDR3: CAWSVGTLNSPLHF. For the CDR3, the DNA is TGTGCCTGGAGTGTCGGGACCCTAAATTCACCCCTCCACTTT. The variable domain in full, completed from reference TRBV30 and TRBJ1-6, reads SQTIHQWPATLVQPVGSPLSLECTVEGTSNPNLYWYRQAAGRGLQLLFYSVGIGQISSEVPQNLSASRPQDRQFILSSKKLLLSDSGFYLCAWSVGTLNSPLHFGNGTRLTVT.

The V call is TRBV18, the J call TRBJ2-1; D call uncertain. Germline V gives CDR1 KGHSH, CDR2 LQKENI. V was clipped by 3 bases and J by 6 bases, with 9 bases between them. This CDR3 is 13 amino acids long. The CDR3 is CASSPTNPNEQFF. CDR3 nucleotide sequence: TGTGCCAGCTCACCCACGAATCCCAATGAGCAGTTCTTC.

This clone was found once. The V and J genes are TRBV7-2 and TRBJ2-5, with D uncertain. The germline V gene has CDR1 SGHTA and CDR2 FQGNSA. The CDR3 runs to 13 residues. Trimming left V 5 bases short and J 7 bases short, with 14 bases between. The CDR3: CASSPPGLVTQYF. The CDR3, as DNA: TGTGCCAGCAGCCCCCCTGGTTTAGTGACCCAGTACTTC.

The chain carries TRBV4-1 and TRBJ1-1, with D possibly being TRBD1 (6 bases). The germline V gene has CDR1 MGHRA and CDR2 YSYEKL. The CDR3 sequence is 14 residues long. V was pared by 6 bases and J by 1 base, with 12 bases between. The CDR3 region has the DNA TGCGCCAGCAGACGACAGGACAGGAACACTGAAGCTTTCTTT. This translates into CASRRQDRNTEAFF.

The chain recombines TRBV6-1 with TRBJ1-1; D is ambiguous. Germline-derived CDR1 and CDR2 are MNHNS and SASEGT. The V end was cut by 7 bases, the J end by 4 bases, with 10 bases between. This CDR3 spans 12 amino acids. The CDR3 coding sequence is TGTGCCAGCACAGGCTATAGCACTGAAGCTTTCTTT. Its translation: CASTGYSTEAFF.

The DNA of the CDR3 is TGCGCCAGCAGCTTGGTAGGGCAGCAGACCGGGGAGCTGTTTTTT. Encoded protein: CASSLVGQQTGELFF. The chain has TRBV5-1 and TRBJ2-2; D is ambiguous. Germline-derived CDR1 and CDR2 are SGHRS and YFSETQ. Trimming took off 0 bases at V and 5 bases at J, with 11 bases between the two ends. The CDR3 is 15 residues long.

This chain connects TRBV5-1 to TRBJ2-7; TRBD1 matches 9 bases. Losses at the gene ends were 1 base for V and 4 bases for J; bases not matched to a gene: 3. Germline loops: CDR1 SGHRS, CDR2 YFSETQ. The CDR3 loop spans 14 amino acids. The CDR3 DNA reads TGCGCCAGCAGCTTGACAGGGGGCAATTACGAGCAGTACTTC. As protein: CASSLTGGNYEQYF.

V and J are TRBV6-1 and TRBJ1-3, with D perhaps matching TRBD1 (5 bases). The germline gives CDR1 MNHNS, CDR2 SASEGT. V shed 7 bases and J shed 2 bases, with 12 bases lying between them. The CDR3 runs 14 residues. The CDR3 nucleotides are TGTGCCAGCAAAGTAGGGGTAACTGGAAACACCATATATTTT. Its protein is CASKVGVTGNTIYF.